One sample yielded the 27 T cell receptor beta chains listed below, sequenced in a study of monozygotic twins with inflammatory bowel disease. TCRdb re-called the 5' RACE reads, yielding one record per CDR3 amino acid sequence without DNA. Across around 380,000 distinct CDR3 sequences, the top ten clones capture roughly 2.5% of the sample. The sequencing sample was made of blood. Receptor source: a human donor with ulcerative colitis or Crohn's disease, or a healthy co-twin of an affected twin (not recorded which).

The J gene is TRBJ1-4, the V gene TRBV19; TCRdb reports TRBD1, a call that lacks DNA to check it against. Germline-derived CDR1 and CDR2 are LNHDA and SQIVND (reference sequence). The CDR3 totals 14 residues. The CDR3 is CASSRGQGDEKLFF.

The genes are TRBV12-3 or TRBV12-4 and TRBJ2-7; TCRdb designates TRBD1, a call that cannot be tested without DNA. CDR3 length: 14 amino acids. CDR3 amino acids: CASSPTGRPYEQYF.

The chain is built from TRBV28 and TRBJ1-2; TCRdb designates TRBD1, a call that cannot be tested without DNA. The CDR3 contains 12 residues. Germline CDR1 MDHEN, CDR2 SYDVKM. The CDR3 region is CASKPGQYGYTF.

The chain combines TRBV5-1 with TRBJ1-6. Germline V gives CDR1 SGHRS, CDR2 YFSETQ. The CDR3 totals 14 residues. The CDR3 sequence is CASRSALIQNTLHF.

The rearrangement joins TRBV20-1 to TRBJ2-3; the D call from TCRdb, TRBD2, cannot be confirmed without DNA. Germline V gene sequence: CDR1 DFQATT, CDR2 SNEGSKA (reference sequence). The CDR3 totals 19 residues. The CDR3: CSATGWGLAGGLLGNTQYF.

The chain employs TRBV19 and TRBJ1-5. The germline gives CDR1 LNHDA, CDR2 SQIVND (reference sequence). CDR3 length equals 15 residues. CDR3 in amino acids: CASSISPRADQPQHF.

CDR3 in amino acids: CASSRGPRSYNEQFF. The V gene is TRBV3-1, the J gene TRBJ2-1; as DNA is missing, the TRBD2 call by TCRdb cannot be tested. Germline V gene lookup returns CDR1 LGHDT and CDR2 YNNKEL (reference sequence). The CDR3 totals 15 residues.

The chain recombines TRBV18 with TRBJ1-1. The CDR3 has 15 residues. CDR1 and CDR2 from the germline V gene are KGHSH and LQKENI. CDR3 protein: CASSPPGLMNTEAFF.

J is TRBJ1-2 and V is TRBV6-5; TCRdb's assignment of TRBD1 cannot be checked, as there is no DNA. Germline V gene data show CDR1 as MNHEY and CDR2 as SVGAGI. The CDR3 is 12 residues long. The CDR3 loop reads CASSSSGGTRTF.

This chain links TRBV6-1 with TRBJ1-5. Germline lookup yields CDR1 MNHNS and CDR2 SASEGT. This CDR3 contains 14 residues. The CDR3 region is CASFRGARNQPQHF.

The V gene is TRBV10-2, the J gene TRBJ2-7. Looked up from germline, CDR1 is WSHSY and CDR2 is SAAADI. This CDR3 spans 14 amino acids. CDR3 amino acids: CASRTEWSSYEQYF.

V and J are TRBV19 and TRBJ2-1; TCRdb's D call, TRBD1, is unchecked because there is no DNA. CDR1 and CDR2 from the germline V gene are LNHDA and SQIVND (reference sequence). The CDR3 runs 15 residues. The CDR3 loop reads CASRPPGGPYNEQFF.

V usage is TRBV7-9 and J usage is TRBJ1-4. Germline CDR1 and CDR2: SEHNR and FQNEAQ (reference sequence). There are 14 residues in the CDR3. The CDR3 loop reads CASSPSSGGEKLFF.

This chain links TRBV15 with TRBJ2-2; TCRdb returns TRBD1, unconfirmable since there is no DNA. The germline V gene has CDR1 LNHNV and CDR2 YYDKDF (reference sequence). The CDR3 sequence is 14 residues long. The CDR3 protein is CATSRGTDTGELFF.

CDR3: CASSFGGRAFETQYF. The chain carries TRBV7-8 and TRBJ2-5; TCRdb's D gene call, TRBD2, goes unchecked for lack of DNA. Germline lookup yields CDR1 SGHVS and CDR2 FQNEAQ. The CDR3 runs 15 residues. The variable domain in full, completed from reference TRBV7-8 and TRBJ2-5, reads GAGVSQSPRYKVAKRGQDVALRCDPISGHVSLFWYQQALGQGPEFLTYFQNEAQLDKSGLPSDRFFAERPEGSVSTLKIQRTQQEDSAVYLCASSFGGRAFETQYFGPGTRLLVL.

This chain's CDR3 is CASRDPNTEAFF. The V gene is TRBV10-2, the J gene TRBJ1-1. The CDR3 spans 12 residues. CDR1 and CDR2 from the germline V gene are WSHSY and SAAADI.

The rearrangement joins TRBV10-3 to TRBJ2-7. Germline loops: CDR1 ENHRY, CDR2 SYGVKD. CDR3 length: 11 amino acids. CDR3 loop: CAIGVSYEQYF.

The rearrangement links TRBV3-1 to TRBJ2-3; TCRdb designates TRBD2, a call that cannot be tested without DNA. Looked up from germline, CDR1 is LGHDT and CDR2 is YNNKEL (reference sequence). The CDR3 is 20 residues long. The CDR3 region is CASSQVRGRGSVMGTDTQYF.

The chain joins TRBV6-6 to TRBJ1-2. The germline V gene encodes CDR1 MNHNY and CDR2 SVGAGI (reference sequence). The CDR3 is made up of 14 amino acids. CDR3: CASSVTGLPLGYTF.

The CDR3 reads CASSEWRVSNQPQHF. The J gene is TRBJ1-5, the V gene TRBV2. Germline V gives CDR1 SNHLY, CDR2 FYNNEI. There are 15 residues in the CDR3.

CDR3 sequence reads: CASTKGSSSYEQYF. The chain joins TRBV7-9 to TRBJ2-7; absent DNA, TCRdb's TRBD2 call cannot be checked. Germline V gene lookup returns CDR1 SEHNR and CDR2 FQNEAQ (reference sequence). The CDR3 has 14 residues.

The chain is built from TRBV9 and TRBJ2-5; TCRdb designates TRBD2, a call that cannot be tested without DNA. CDR1 is SGDLS and CDR2 is YYNGEE in the germline V gene. This CDR3 is built from 16 residues. This chain's CDR3 is CASSVTSGRVWETQYF.

The J gene is TRBJ1-2, the V gene TRBV7-9. In germline, CDR1 is SEHNR, CDR2 FQNEAQ (reference sequence). The CDR3 consists of 13 residues. The CDR3 sequence is CASSSGISDGYTF.

The chain links TRBV7-8 to TRBJ1-1. The CDR3 runs 14 residues. Germline V CDR1 and CDR2: SGHVS, FQNEAQ. The CDR3 protein is CASSRGLMNTEAFF.

V is TRBV2 and J is TRBJ2-3; checking the TCRdb D call of TRBD2 is not possible without DNA. The CDR3 has 16 amino acids. Per germline, CDR1 SNHLY and CDR2 FYNNEI. The CDR3 loop reads CASTDAGGPIADTQYF.

The chain joins TRBV27 to TRBJ2-3; TCRdb calls TRBD2, which cannot be checked without DNA. CDR1 is MNHEY, CDR2 SMNVEV, per germline (reference sequence). The CDR3 has 16 amino acids. The CDR3 here is CASSLNGRSGTDTQYF.

The CDR3: CASRTGDQETQYF. This rearrangement joins TRBV12-3 or TRBV12-4 to TRBJ2-5; TCRdb names TRBD1, which stays unverified in the absence of DNA. The CDR3 sequence is 13 residues long.